This T cell receptor beta chain derives from a study of cytomegalovirus exposure and HLA in healthy donors. Findings and caveats of the study: In a later analysis, CMV-associated beta chains were mostly HLA-associated, it appeared.

PCR primers comprised 60 Vbeta and 13 Jbeta primers. The repertoire was sequenced with immunoSEQ multiplex PCR; TCRdb's copy has only in-frame clones and lacks some. The sample lists more than 150,000 clones, over 80% occurring once. A note on this clone: Its antigen is not identified.

V lost 5 bases, J lost 1 base, and 4 bases stayed unmatched. Looked up from germline, CDR1 is MNHEY and CDR2 is SVGAGI. The CDR3 is made up of 14 amino acids. Input material: PBMCs. The TCR comes from a girl between 5 and 17 years old in good health and CMV-seropositive. The chain carries TRBV6-5 and TRBJ1-1; 7 bases map to TRBD1. CDR3 coding DNA: TGTGCCAGCAGTCCCGGGACAGCGAACACTGAAGCTTTCTTT. Its translation is CASSPGTANTEAFF.